This is a list of T cell receptor beta chains from one sample in a study of T cells of healthy individuals. One entry per CDR3 protein results from TCRdb running MiXCR on the 5' RACE reads. The sample includes tens of thousands of distinct CDR3 sequences, around 15% of them seen just once. These receptors originate from a human donor in good health. Both conserved end residues are part of each CDR3. A D gene is named only where the DNA matches it firmly. Only part of the rows carry a size: once, few, many, or a class if the clone is expanded.

V	J	size	D	DNA	CDR3
TRBV6-1	TRBJ2-1	NA	TRBD2	TGTGCCAGCAGTGTTACCGGGACTAGGTACAATGAGCAGTTCTTC	CASSVTGTRYNEQFF
TRBV28	TRBJ1-5	few	TRBD1	TGTGCCAGCAGACCGCGGAATGGACAGGGGCAGGGAAATAGCAATCAGCCCCAGCATTTT	CASRPRNGQGQGNSNQPQHF
TRBV7-9	TRBJ2-7	few	NA	TGTGCCAGCAGCCACCCAGACAGGCGACCCTACGAGCAGTACTTC	CASSHPDRRPYEQYF
TRBV27	TRBJ2-3	many	NA	TGTGCCAGCAGCCTAACACGGGGCACAGATACGCAGTATTTT	CASSLTRGTDTQYF
TRBV20-1	TRBJ2-7	NA	NA	TGCAGTGCTAGCCAACCGGACTCCTTATATACCGAGCAGTACTTC	CSASQPDSLYTEQYF
TRBV28	TRBJ2-1	few	NA	TGTGCCAGCAGGATACAGGAGTACAATGAGCAGTTCTTC	CASRIQEYNEQFF
TRBV12-3/TRBV12-4	TRBJ2-7	few	TRBD2	TGTGCCAGCAGTTTGGGGGGGAAATCCTACGAGCAGTACTTC	CASSLGGKSYEQYF
TRBV12-3/TRBV12-4	TRBJ2-1	NA	TRBD2	TGTGCCAGCAGCGGACTAGCGGGGGTGAATGAGCAGTTCTTC	CASSGLAGVNEQFF
TRBV6-1	TRBJ2-1	many	TRBD1	TGTGCCAGCAGTCAGAACAGGGGGCAGGTCAATGAGCAGTTCTTC	CASSQNRGQVNEQFF
TRBV5-1	TRBJ2-7	few	NA	TGCGCCAGCAGCTTGTACGAAAACTACGAGCAGTACTTC	CASSLYENYEQYF
TRBV2	TRBJ2-1	NA	NA	TGTGCCAGCAGTGAAGTAGGGCAAATTTACAATGAGCAGTTCTTC	CASSEVGQIYNEQFF
TRBV20-1	TRBJ2-2	NA	NA	TGCAGTGTTAGGACACTCACGAACACCGGGGAGCTGTTTTTT	CSVRTLTNTGELFF
TRBV6-1	TRBJ1-5	once	NA	TGTGCCAGCGCGGATAGGAGCAATCAGCCCCAGCATTTT	CASADRSNQPQHF
TRBV7-9	TRBJ1-1	many	NA	TGTGCCAGCAGCTTAGATTTAGCAGTTATGAACACTGAAGCTTTCTTT	CASSLDLAVMNTEAFF
TRBV7-2	TRBJ2-3	NA	TRBD1	TGTGCCAGCAGCTTTCTAGTGACAGGGAAAAGGACAGATACGCAGTATTTT	CASSFLVTGKRTDTQYF
TRBV4-2	TRBJ2-1	few	TRBD1	TGTGCCAGCAGCCTTCATGCGGGACAGGGGGTCAATGAGCAGTTCTTC	CASSLHAGQGVNEQFF
TRBV12-3/TRBV12-4	TRBJ2-2	many	TRBD2	TGTGCCAGCAGTAGCGGGGGAAACACCGGGGAGCTGTTTTTT	CASSSGGNTGELFF
TRBV20-1	TRBJ2-4	many	TRBD2	TGCAGTGCGCCGACTAGCCCTGCCAAAAACATTCAGTACTTC	CSAPTSPAKNIQYF
TRBV7-9	TRBJ1-1	many	TRBD1	TGTGCCAGCAGCACCCGGACAGGCACAAACACTGAAGCTTTCTTT	CASSTRTGTNTEAFF
TRBV6-2/TRBV6-3	TRBJ2-7	few	NA	TGTGCCAGCAGTGATAGTCCAACCTACGAGCAGTACTTC	CASSDSPTYEQYF
TRBV20-1	TRBJ2-7	many	TRBD2	TGCAGTGCTAAAGGGACTAGCGGGAGTATGTCCTACGAGCAGTACTTC	CSAKGTSGSMSYEQYF
TRBV19	TRBJ2-7	many	NA	TGTGCCAGTAACCCCAGATCGGCAGGTCAACTTAGCTCCTACGAGCAGTACTTC	CASNPRSAGQLSSYEQYF
TRBV7-2	TRBJ1-5	NA	TRBD1	TGTGCCAGCTGCCGGGACAGTAACGAAGGCCAGCCCCAGCATTTT	CASCRDSNEGQPQHF
TRBV10-3	TRBJ1-3	many	NA	TGTGCCATCAGTGAGTCTTCACCAGGCTCTGGAAACACCATATATTTT	CAISESSPGSGNTIYF
TRBV9	TRBJ2-7	few	NA	TGTGCCAGCAGCGTAGGCCAGGGACCCTACGAGCAGTACTTC	CASSVGQGPYEQYF
TRBV5-4	TRBJ1-3	many	NA	TGTGCCAGCAGCTTGGAGGGGATGTATGGAAACACCATATATTTT	CASSLEGMYGNTIYF
TRBV24-1	TRBJ1-1	NA	TRBD1	TGTGCCACCAGGGACAGGGGTCCCGAAGCTTTCTTT	CATRDRGPEAFF
TRBV6-6	TRBJ2-1	few	TRBD1	TGTGCCAGCACCCCCGGGACAGGGGCCAATGAGCAGTTCTTC	CASTPGTGANEQFF
TRBV7-9	TRBJ1-1	NA	NA	TGTGCCAGCCAGCTGAGGACGAACACTGAAGCTTTCTTT	CASQLRTNTEAFF
TRBV5-1	TRBJ1-6	NA	NA	TGCGCCAGCAGCTTGGGACATACCGAGGATTCACCCCTCCACTTT	CASSLGHTEDSPLHF
TRBV25-1	TRBJ2-5	many	NA	TGTGCCAGCAGCACGAGCGTAATTAAGGGGCGAGAGACCCAGTACTTC	CASSTSVIKGRETQYF
TRBV20-1	TRBJ2-6	many	NA	TGCAGTGCCAAGGCAGGTACTGGGGCCAACGTCCTGACTTTC	CSAKAGTGANVLTF
TRBV12-5	TRBJ1-2	many	NA	TGTGCTAGTGGTTTGGGAGCGGACAGACCCTATGGCTACACCTTC	CASGLGADRPYGYTF